Shown below are 29 T cell receptor beta chains from a single sample sequenced in a study of T cell responses to AZD1222 COVID-19 vaccine. Assay: immunoSEQ multiplex PCR; the TCRdb copy retains only in-frame clones and omits some. This table holds about 76,000 clones, approximately 90% found once. Sample: peripheral blood, taken on day 0 of AZD1222 vaccination. Receptors originate from an adult in good health.

V gene TRBV5-5 combines with J gene TRBJ1-1; 8 bases agree with TRBD1. From germline, CDR1 is SGHKS and CDR2 YYEKEE (reference sequence). The ends lost 4 bases at V and 1 base at J; junction bases unmatched: 6. CDR3 length equals 15 residues. The CDR3 spells CASSLRTGGNTEAFF. As DNA, the CDR3 is TGTGCCAGCAGCCTCAGAACAGGGGGGAACACTGAAGCTTTCTTT.

This clone occurred once. Here the CDR3 reads CASKASGEETQYF. CDR3 nucleotides: TGTGCCAGCAAGGCTAGCGGGGAAGAGACCCAGTACTTC. The chain uses TRBV2 and TRBJ2-5; 9 bases fit TRBD2. J gave up 3 bases and V 7 bases, and 3 bases lay outside the gene matches. CDR1 and CDR2 (germline): SNHLY, FYNNEI. There are 13 residues in the CDR3.

The genes are TRBV18 and TRBJ2-3; D could derive from TRBD1 or TRBD2 (5 bases each). V was cut by 5 bases and J by 0 bases, with 15 bases left in between. The CDR3 loop spans 16 amino acids. Germline CDR1 reads KGHSH; CDR2 reads LQKENI. CDR3 sequence reads: CASSTGPGTSTDTQYF. The CDR3 coding sequence is TGTGCCAGCTCAACGGGACCGGGGACGAGCACAGATACGCAGTATTTT.

This clone has more than one count but fewer than ten. This rearrangement joins TRBV19 to TRBJ1-1; D is unresolved. The CDR3 has 14 amino acids. Between the trimmed V and J ends, which lost 0 bases and 3 bases, there was a span of 8 bases. Germline values: CDR1 LNHDA, CDR2 SQIVND (reference sequence). CDR3 loop: CASSIDLRDTEAFF. In DNA form, the CDR3 reads TGTGCCAGTAGTATAGATCTCCGGGACACTGAAGCTTTCTTT.

The rearrangement uses TRBV19 and TRBJ1-2; 9 bases fit TRBD1. V lost 6 bases and J lost 3; bases outside the gene matches: 2. Looked up from germline, CDR1 is LNHDA and CDR2 is SQIVND (reference sequence). This CDR3 is built from 13 residues. The CDR3 reads CASRRDRDYGYTF. The CDR3 region has the DNA TGTGCCAGTAGGAGGGACAGGGACTATGGCTACACCTTC.

The V and J genes are TRBV30 and TRBJ1-3; D not certain. Looked up from germline, CDR1 is GTSNPN and CDR2 is SVGIG (reference sequence). Trimming cost V 2 bases and J 3 bases, with 14 bases left between them. This CDR3 is built from 15 residues. The CDR3 region has the DNA TGTGCCTGGAGTACCGGGTCCTATGGTGGAAACACCATATATTTT. Its translation is CAWSTGSYGGNTIYF.

The J gene is TRBJ2-2, the V gene TRBV4-2; the match to TRBD1 covers 10 bases. The CDR3 sequence is 16 residues long. J lost 7 bases, V lost 0 bases, and 5 bases had no gene match. CDR1 is LGHNA, CDR2 YNFKEQ, per germline. The CDR3 bases are TGTGCCAGCAGCCAAGATAGGACAGGGGGTAGCGGGGAGCTGTTTTTT. Translated: CASSQDRTGGSGELFF.

The V call is TRBV5-8, the J call TRBJ2-7; TRBD2 aligns across 12 bases. This CDR3 comprises 17 residues. CDR1 SGHTS and CDR2 YDEGEE come from the germline V gene. Trimming cost V 2 bases and J 2 bases; bases outside gene matches: 8. The chain's CDR3 is CASSLSYWTSGAYEQYV. The CDR3 DNA sequence: TGTGCCAGCAGCTTAAGCTACTGGACTAGCGGGGCCTACGAGCAGTACGTC.

This chain uses TRBV4-2 with TRBJ2-7; D gene ambiguous. Trimming left V 0 bases short and J 4 bases short, with 13 bases between. The germline gives CDR1 LGHNA, CDR2 YNFKEQ. The CDR3 is 15 amino acids. The CDR3 sequence is CASSQDLSAGYEQYF. DNA of the CDR3: TGTGCCAGCAGCCAAGATCTAAGCGCCGGATACGAGCAGTACTTC.

The CDR3 reads CAWSVSVEGQPQHF. DNA of the CDR3: TGTGCCTGGAGTGTATCCGTTGAGGGTCAGCCCCAGCATTTT. The V call is TRBV30, the J call TRBJ1-5; unclear D gene. CDR1 is GTSNPN, CDR2 SVGIG, per germline (reference sequence). The CDR3 extends over 14 amino acids. The V gene lost 0 bases and the J gene lost 6 bases, with 12 bases spanning the gap. Drawing the rest from reference TRBV30 and TRBJ1-5, the complete variable domain is SQTIHQWPATLVQPVGSPLSLECTVEGTSNPNLYWYRQAAGRGLQLLFYSVGIGQISSEVPQNLSASRPQDRQFILSSKKLLLSDSGFYLCAWSVSVEGQPQHFGDGTRLSIL.

This clone was seen once. The chain recombines TRBV21-1 with TRBJ1-1. TRBV21-1 is a recognized pseudogene. This CDR3 is built from 16 residues. The CDR3: CASRNHLDTIRTEAFF. CDR3 DNA sequence: TGTGCCAGCAGAAACCATCTAGACACAATTCGCACTGAAGCTTTCTTT.

This sequence joins TRBV15 and TRBJ1-2; no reliable D call. The CDR3 is 14 residues long. The germline V and J ends were trimmed by 0 bases and 3 bases, with 8 bases remaining between them. The germline CDR1 and CDR2 sequences are LNHNV and YYDKDF (reference sequence). This chain's CDR3 is CATSRDRRYYGYTF. For the CDR3, the DNA is TGTGCCACCAGCAGAGACCGCAGGTACTATGGCTACACCTTC.

The chain carries TRBV30 and TRBJ1-3; D not resolved. CDR3 length: 12 residues. V gave up 3 bases and J gave up 3 bases, with 6 bases separating them. Germline loops: CDR1 GTSNPN, CDR2 SVGIG (reference sequence). CDR3 nucleotide sequence: TGTGCCTGGAGGCTCATTGGAAACACCATATATTTT. This encodes CAWRLIGNTIYF.

This clone was seen once. This chain uses TRBV19 with TRBJ2-7; TRBD1 matches 8 bases. The germline gives CDR1 LNHDA, CDR2 SQIVND (reference sequence). Unmatched junction bases numbered 8, after V lost 6 bases and J lost 1 base. This CDR3 has 15 amino acids. CDR3 nucleotides: TGTGCCAGTAGCACGCAGGGGGCGCGGTCCTACGAGCAGTACTTC. Translation gives CASSTQGARSYEQYF.

The rearrangement links TRBV12-3 or TRBV12-4 to TRBJ1-1; perhaps TRBD1 as D (5 bases). The V and J ends lost 5 bases and 3 bases respectively, with 10 bases between them. The length of the CDR3 is 13 residues. This CDR3 is CASSPGEDTEAFF. CDR3 sequence (DNA): TGTGCCAGCAGTCCGGGGGAGGACACTGAAGCTTTCTTT.

The chain is built from TRBV29-1 and TRBJ2-2; D perhaps matches TRBD1 (6 bases). Germline loops: CDR1 SQVTM, CDR2 ANQGSEA. V was shortened by 4 bases and J by 5 bases, with 11 bases between the two germline ends. The CDR3 length is 13 residues. Written as DNA, the CDR3 is TGCAGCGTTGGAGGACAGTCGACCGGGGAGCTGTTTTTT. This codes for CSVGGQSTGELFF.

The chain uses TRBV6-2 or TRBV6-3 and TRBJ1-6; 7 bases are shared with TRBD1. Per germline, CDR1 MNHEY and CDR2 SVGEGT. This CDR3 has 14 residues. The V gene end was trimmed by 2 bases and the J gene end by 9 bases; junction bases not matched to a gene: 4. The DNA for the CDR3 is TGTGCCAGCAGTTACCGACAGGGAGGTTCACCCCTCCACTTT. It specifies CASSYRQGGSPLHF.

This clone has just one count. The chain combines TRBV25-1 with TRBJ2-7; D remains ambiguous. The germline gives CDR1 MGHDK, CDR2 SYGVNS. V was trimmed by 2 bases and J by 0 bases, leaving 11 bases between them. The CDR3 has 15 residues. The CDR3 DNA reads as TGTGCCAGCAGTGAAGTTCAGCCGTTCTCCTACGAGCAGTACGTC. This translates into CASSEVQPFSYEQYV.

CDR3 DNA sequence: TGTGCCAGCCCAGGGGACGGAGGTTCACCCCTCCACTTT. It is translated as CASPGDGGSPLHF. The chain carries TRBV6-5 and TRBJ1-6, with D possibly matching TRBD1 (6 bases). Germline V gene lookup returns CDR1 MNHEY and CDR2 SVGAGI. The CDR3 is 13 residues long. Trimming cost V 8 bases and J 9 bases, with 14 bases left between them.

This clone has a single count. This chain connects TRBV27 to TRBJ1-6; D is undetermined. The CDR3 is made up of 14 amino acids. Trimming cost V 0 bases and J 9 bases, with 9 bases left between them. Germline loops: CDR1 MNHEY, CDR2 SMNVEV (reference sequence). The CDR3 protein is CASSLSWTLSPLHF. In DNA form, the CDR3 reads TGTGCCAGCAGTTTATCTTGGACCCTTTCACCCCTCCACTTT.

The CDR3 DNA is TGTGCCAGCAGACCCCCGGGCCCACACTCACCCCTCCACTTT. Protein sequence: CASRPPGPHSPLHF. This sequence joins TRBV28 and TRBJ1-6; D is undetermined. The CDR3 totals 14 residues. V dropped 6 bases and J dropped 10 bases, with 16 bases sitting between them. Germline CDR1 reads MDHEN; CDR2 reads SYDVKM.

The CDR3: CATHSSNQPQHF. CDR3 in DNA: TGTGCCACGCATTCTTCTAATCAGCCCCAGCATTTT. The V call is TRBV28, the J call TRBJ1-5, with D unresolved. Trimming removed 10 bases at V and 4 bases at J, with 11 bases between. CDR3 length: 12 residues. From germline, CDR1 is MDHEN and CDR2 SYDVKM.

The gene calls are TRBV4-1 and TRBJ1-4; 8 bases map to TRBD1. V lost 5 bases to trimming and J lost 3 bases; unmatched junction nucleotides: 5. From germline, CDR1 is MGHRA and CDR2 YSYEKL. CDR3 length: 15 residues. The CDR3 DNA follows: TGCGCCAGCAGCAAACCGGGACAGGCTAATGAAAAACTGTTTTTT. It encodes CASSKPGQANEKLFF.

Only a few counts were recorded for this clone. The rearrangement uses TRBV27 and TRBJ1-1, with D maybe TRBD1 (6 bases). Germline CDR1 MNHEY, CDR2 SMNVEV (reference sequence). CDR3 size: 14 residues. The V gene lost 6 bases and the J gene lost 4 bases, with 15 bases spanning the gap. CDR3 nucleotides: TGTGCCAGCAGGGAGGACAGACGAGCCACTGAAGCTTTCTTT. Encoded protein: CASREDRRATEAFF.

The chain recombines TRBV11-3 with TRBJ2-1, with 9 bases lining up with TRBD2. Trimming at V came to 4 bases and at J to 4 bases, leaving 8 bases not matched to a gene. The CDR3 runs to 16 residues. CDR1 SGHNT and CDR2 YENEEA come from the germline V gene. CDR3 in DNA: TGTGCCAGCAGCTCCTTCGGCGGGGGGGAATACAATGAGCAGTTCTTC. Protein: CASSSFGGGEYNEQFF.

The V call is TRBV21-1, the J call TRBJ1-5; the table gives TRBD1 as D, unverified against the DNA. TRBV21-1 corresponds to a pseudogene. The CDR3 is 17 residues long. The CDR3 loop is CASSGRTGVAGNQPQHF. CDR3 DNA: TGTGCCAGCAGCGGGAGGACAGGGGTGGCGGGCAATCAGCCCCAGCATTTT.

The rearrangement joins TRBV5-1 to TRBJ2-1, with 10 positions matching TRBD1. CDR1 is SGHRS, CDR2 YFSETQ, per germline. CDR3 length: 15 residues. With 2 bases clipped from V and 4 bases from J, the junction kept 3 bases outside the gene matches. The CDR3 DNA follows: TGCGCCAGCAGCTTCGGACAGGGGGTTTACAATGAGCAGTTCTTC. Protein: CASSFGQGVYNEQFF.

The gene calls are TRBV28 and TRBJ1-2, with D hard to call. The germline V gene encodes CDR1 MDHEN and CDR2 SYDVKM. Trimming took off 3 bases at V and 4 bases at J, with 18 bases between the two ends. The CDR3 extends over 16 amino acids. CDR3 protein: CASSFLGRRNSYGYTF. CDR3 DNA: TGTGCCAGCAGTTTTCTCGGGAGGCGGAATAGCTATGGCTACACCTTC.

CDR3 nucleotides: TGTGCCATCAGTGAGGTGGTATTCCCCCATGAGCAGTTCTTC. Protein sequence: CAISEVVFPHEQFF. The gene calls are TRBV10-3 and TRBJ2-1, with D unclear. This CDR3 has 14 residues. Germline V gives CDR1 ENHRY, CDR2 SYGVKD. V dropped 2 bases and J dropped 8 bases, with 13 bases sitting between them.